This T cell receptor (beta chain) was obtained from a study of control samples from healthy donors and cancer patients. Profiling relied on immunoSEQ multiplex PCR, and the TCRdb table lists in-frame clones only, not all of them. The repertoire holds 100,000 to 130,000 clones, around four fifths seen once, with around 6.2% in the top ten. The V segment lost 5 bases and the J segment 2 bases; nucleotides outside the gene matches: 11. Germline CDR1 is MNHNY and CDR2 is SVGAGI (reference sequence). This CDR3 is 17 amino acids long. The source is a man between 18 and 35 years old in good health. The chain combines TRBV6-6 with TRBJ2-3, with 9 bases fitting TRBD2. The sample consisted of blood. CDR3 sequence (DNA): TGTGCCAGCAGTCAACTTGGGACTAGCTTCCACACAGATACGCAGTATTTT. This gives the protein CASSQLGTSFHTDTQYF.